One T cell receptor (beta chain) is described in this entry. Its antigen remains unidentified. The source of the sample is a study of blood T cells in healthy people across ages. The authors ran a second PCR of 7 to 11 cycles using a sample-barcoded 5' primer and a J-beta primer mix. The template-switch adaptor, which had 12 random nucleotides, put a tag on each cDNA molecule. CDR3-containing paired-end reads numbering at least 2.5 million came from each sample. From the 5' RACE reads, TCRdb called clonotypes with MiXCR, one entry per CDR3 protein. The data hold some 900,000 distinct CDR3 sequences, with about 48% observed a single time. V shed 6 bases and J 6 bases; nucleotides not matched to a gene: 2. Germline values: CDR1 MNHEY, CDR2 SVGEGT. This CDR3 comprises 12 residues. Broader study findings: It was not possible, with unsorted PBMCs, to conclusively compare naive and antigen-experienced cells.

This TCR came from a young man in good health. Sequencing used blood. This rearrangement joins TRBV6-2 or TRBV6-3 to TRBJ1-1; TRBD1 matches at 9 bases. The CDR3 DNA reads as TGTGCCAGCAGGGGGGACAGGGCTGAAGCTTTCTTT. It encodes CASRGDRAEAFF.